This T cell receptor beta chain comes out of a study of blood T cell repertoires in COVID-19. For the study at large: There were acute and convalescent COVID-19 samples, and they came from the United States, Italy and Spain. Sample material is recorded as cDNA or gDNA derived from T cells, B-cell-depleted T cells, or PBMCs.

This CDR3 has 11 amino acids. J was trimmed by 8 bases and V by 9 bases; bases with no gene match: 5. Germline CDR1 SEHNR, CDR2 FQNEAQ (reference sequence). In the original processing: Scientists estimated how many nucleated cells there were by amplifying reference gene primers. The assay was immunoSEQ multiplex PCR, and TCRdb's table has in-frame clones only and misses some. V and J calls and clone size follow that table, whereas D and trimming were derived from the DNA. The sample includes about 150,000 clones, approximately 86% of them seen just once. The rearrangement uses TRBV7-9 and TRBJ1-1; 8 bases are shared with TRBD1. This clonotype was obtained from a man older than 75 with COVID-19, enrolled during active disease. The sequencing sample was made of peripheral blood. The CDR3 DNA is TGTGCCAGTACGAGGGACAGGGAAGCTTTCTTT. Protein product: CASTRDREAFF.